This T cell receptor beta chain was recorded in a study of blood T cell repertoires in COVID-19. Whole-study context: Donors in the United States, Italy and Spain gave samples during acute or convalescent COVID-19.

V lost 0 bases and J 7 bases, leaving 13 bases between the germline ends. The germline gives CDR1 WNHNN, CDR2 SYGVQD (reference sequence). The CDR3 runs to 14 residues. Generated by immunoSEQ multiplex PCR, the TCRdb table keeps only in-frame clones and is missing some. This sample carries fewer than 450,000 clones, 90% of them seen once, and the ten largest clones take 0.6%. Ages ranged from about 18 to 100 years, with residence in about two dozen US areas. This clone appeared a few times. Specimen: PBMCs or T cells enriched from blood (not recorded which). The V and J genes are TRBV10-1 and TRBJ2-7, with D possibly TRBD2 on 5 matching bases. This clonotype was obtained from a man aged 18 to 30 who had recovered from COVID-19. This CDR3 reads CASSESVGGGEQYF. Here the CDR3 DNA reads TGCGCCAGCAGTGAGTCCGTCGGTGGAGGTGAGCAGTACTTC.